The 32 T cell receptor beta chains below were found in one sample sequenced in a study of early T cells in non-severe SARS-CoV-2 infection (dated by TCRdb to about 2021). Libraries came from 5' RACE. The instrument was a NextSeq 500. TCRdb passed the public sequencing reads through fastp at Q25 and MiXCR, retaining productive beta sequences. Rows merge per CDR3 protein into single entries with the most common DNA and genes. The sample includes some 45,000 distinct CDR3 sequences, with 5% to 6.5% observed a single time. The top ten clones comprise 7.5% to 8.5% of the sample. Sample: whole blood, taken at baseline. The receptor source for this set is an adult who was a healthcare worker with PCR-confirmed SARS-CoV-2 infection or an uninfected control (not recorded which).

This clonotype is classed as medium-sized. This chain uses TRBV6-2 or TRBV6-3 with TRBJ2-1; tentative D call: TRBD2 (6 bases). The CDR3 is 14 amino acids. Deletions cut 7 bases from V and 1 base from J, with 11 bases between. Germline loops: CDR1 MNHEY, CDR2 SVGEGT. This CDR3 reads CASNLAVSYNEQFF. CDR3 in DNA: TGTGCCAGCAACTTAGCGGTTTCCTACAATGAGCAGTTCTTC.

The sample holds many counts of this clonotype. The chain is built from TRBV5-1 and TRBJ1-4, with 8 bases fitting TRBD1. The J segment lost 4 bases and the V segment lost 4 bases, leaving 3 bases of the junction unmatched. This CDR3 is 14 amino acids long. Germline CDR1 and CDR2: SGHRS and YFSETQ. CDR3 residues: CASSNGQGNEKLFF. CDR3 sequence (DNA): TGCGCCAGCAGCAACGGACAGGGTAATGAAAAACTGTTTTTT.

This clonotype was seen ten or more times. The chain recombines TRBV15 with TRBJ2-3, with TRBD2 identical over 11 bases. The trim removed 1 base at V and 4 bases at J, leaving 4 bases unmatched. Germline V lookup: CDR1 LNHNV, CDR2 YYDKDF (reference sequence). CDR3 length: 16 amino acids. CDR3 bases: TGTGCCACCAGCAGAGCCCTAGCGGGGGGCCCAGATACGCAGTATTTT. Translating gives CATSRALAGGPDTQYF.

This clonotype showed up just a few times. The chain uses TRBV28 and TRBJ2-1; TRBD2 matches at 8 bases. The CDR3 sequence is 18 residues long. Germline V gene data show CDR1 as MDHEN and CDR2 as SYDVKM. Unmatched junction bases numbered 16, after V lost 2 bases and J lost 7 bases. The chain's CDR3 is CASSLEPRWRGEVNEQFF. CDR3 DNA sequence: TGTGCCAGCAGTTTAGAGCCGCGGTGGCGGGGGGAAGTTAATGAGCAGTTCTTC.

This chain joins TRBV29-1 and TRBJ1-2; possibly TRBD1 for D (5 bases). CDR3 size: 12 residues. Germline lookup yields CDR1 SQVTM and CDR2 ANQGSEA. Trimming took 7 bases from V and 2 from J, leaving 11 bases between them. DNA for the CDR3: TGCAGCGCACAGGAAGTAAACTATGGCTACACCTTC. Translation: CSAQEVNYGYTF.

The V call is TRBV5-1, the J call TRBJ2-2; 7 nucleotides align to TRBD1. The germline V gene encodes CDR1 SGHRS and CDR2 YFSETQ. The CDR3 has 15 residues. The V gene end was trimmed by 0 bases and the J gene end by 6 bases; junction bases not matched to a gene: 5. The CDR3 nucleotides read TGCGCCAGCAGCTTGGGACAGGGAACCCCCGGGGAGCTGTTTTTT. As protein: CASSLGQGTPGELFF.

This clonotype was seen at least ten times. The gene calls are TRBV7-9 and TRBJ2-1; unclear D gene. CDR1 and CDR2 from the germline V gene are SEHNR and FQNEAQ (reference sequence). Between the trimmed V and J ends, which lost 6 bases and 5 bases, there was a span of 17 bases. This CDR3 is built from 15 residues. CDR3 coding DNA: TGTGCCAGCAGTTCACCACCGGACCGGGACAATGAGCAGTTCTTC. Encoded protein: CASSSPPDRDNEQFF.

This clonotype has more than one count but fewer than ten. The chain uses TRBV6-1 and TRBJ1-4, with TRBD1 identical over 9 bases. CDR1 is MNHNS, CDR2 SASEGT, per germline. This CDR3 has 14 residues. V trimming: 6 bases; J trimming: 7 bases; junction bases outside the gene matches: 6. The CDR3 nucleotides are TGTGCCAGCAGGGTCACAGGGGGCGGTGAAAAACTGTTTTTT. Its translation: CASRVTGGGEKLFF.

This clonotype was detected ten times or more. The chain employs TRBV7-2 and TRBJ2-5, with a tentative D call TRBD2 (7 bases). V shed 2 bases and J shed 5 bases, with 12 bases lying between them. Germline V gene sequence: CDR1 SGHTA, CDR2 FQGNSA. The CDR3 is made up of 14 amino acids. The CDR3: CASSLSGGAETQYF. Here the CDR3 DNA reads TGTGCCAGCAGCTTAAGTGGGGGGGCGGAGACCCAGTACTTC.

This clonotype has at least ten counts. The CDR3 loop reads CASSELAGYDTQYF. In DNA form, the CDR3 reads TGTGCCAGCAGTGAACTAGCGGGGTATGATACGCAGTATTTT. The chain couples TRBV2 to TRBJ2-3; 9 nucleotides match TRBD2. CDR1 SNHLY and CDR2 FYNNEI come from the germline V gene. V lost 2 bases to trimming and J lost 6 bases; unmatched junction nucleotides: 3. The CDR3 spans 14 residues. Full variable domain (outside the CDR3, taken from reference TRBV2 and TRBJ2-3): EPEVTQTPSHQVTQMGQEVILRCVPISNHLYFYWYRQILGQKVEFLVSFYNNEISEKSEIFDDQFSVERPDGSNFTLKIRSTKLEDSAMYFCASSELAGYDTQYFGPGTRLTVL.

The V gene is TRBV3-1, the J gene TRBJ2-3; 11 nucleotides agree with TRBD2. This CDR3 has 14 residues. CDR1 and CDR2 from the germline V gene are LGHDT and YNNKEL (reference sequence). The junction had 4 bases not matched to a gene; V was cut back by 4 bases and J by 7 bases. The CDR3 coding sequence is TGTGCCAGCAGCCCGGGACTAGCGGCATATACGCAGTATTTT. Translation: CASSPGLAAYTQYF.

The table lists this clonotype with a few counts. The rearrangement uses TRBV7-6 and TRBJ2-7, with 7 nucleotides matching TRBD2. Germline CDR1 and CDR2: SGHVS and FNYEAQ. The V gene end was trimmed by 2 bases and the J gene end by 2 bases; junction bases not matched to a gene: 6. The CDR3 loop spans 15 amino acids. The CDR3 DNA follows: TGTGCCAGCAGCTTAAGACGGGGGGTTACCTACGAGCAGTACTTC. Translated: CASSLRRGVTYEQYF.

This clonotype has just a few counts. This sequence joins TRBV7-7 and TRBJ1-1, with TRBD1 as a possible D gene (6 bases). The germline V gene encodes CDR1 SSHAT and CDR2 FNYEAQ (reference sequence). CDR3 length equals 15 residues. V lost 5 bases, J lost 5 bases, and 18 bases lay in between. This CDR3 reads CASSPLGGGITEAFF. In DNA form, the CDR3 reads TGTGCCAGCAGCCCATTGGGGGGCGGAATTACTGAAGCTTTCTTT.

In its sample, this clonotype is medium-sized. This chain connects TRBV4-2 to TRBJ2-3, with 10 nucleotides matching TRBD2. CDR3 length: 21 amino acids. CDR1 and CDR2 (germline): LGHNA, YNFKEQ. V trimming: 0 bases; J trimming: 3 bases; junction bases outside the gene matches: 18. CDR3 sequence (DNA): TGTGCCAGCAGCCAAGATCTTGCTGAGGGCCAGCGGGGGGGCCAGACAGATACGCAGTATTTT. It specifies CASSQDLAEGQRGGQTDTQYF.

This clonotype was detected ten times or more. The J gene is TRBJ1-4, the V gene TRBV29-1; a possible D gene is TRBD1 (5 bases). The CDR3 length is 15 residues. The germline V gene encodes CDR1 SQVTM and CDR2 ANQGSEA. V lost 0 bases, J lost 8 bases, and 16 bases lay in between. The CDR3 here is CSVEETVGHIEKLFF. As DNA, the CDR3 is TGCAGCGTTGAAGAAACCGTAGGACATATAGAAAAACTGTTTTTT.

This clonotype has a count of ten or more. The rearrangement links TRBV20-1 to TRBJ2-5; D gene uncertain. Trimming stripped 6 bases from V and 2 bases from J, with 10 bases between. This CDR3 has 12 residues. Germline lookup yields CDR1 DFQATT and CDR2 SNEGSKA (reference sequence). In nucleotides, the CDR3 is TGCAGTGCCCAAAGCAGGCAAGAGACCCAGTACTTC. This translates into CSAQSRQETQYF.

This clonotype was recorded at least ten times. CDR3 residues: CASRTDHSTDTQYF. Here the CDR3 DNA reads TGTGCCAGCCGGACAGATCACAGCACAGATACGCAGTATTTT. The chain employs TRBV7-9 and TRBJ2-3; tentative D call: TRBD1 (6 bases). The V and J ends lost 8 bases and 0 bases respectively, with 12 bases between them. Germline loops: CDR1 SEHNR, CDR2 FQNEAQ (reference sequence). The CDR3 consists of 14 residues.

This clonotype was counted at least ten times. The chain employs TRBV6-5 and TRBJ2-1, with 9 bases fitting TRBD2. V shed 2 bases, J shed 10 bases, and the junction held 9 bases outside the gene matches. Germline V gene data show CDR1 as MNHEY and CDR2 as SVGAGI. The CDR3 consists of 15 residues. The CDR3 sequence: CASSYRSSGGGEQFF. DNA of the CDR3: TGTGCCAGCAGTTACAGGAGTAGCGGGGGCGGAGAGCAGTTCTTC.

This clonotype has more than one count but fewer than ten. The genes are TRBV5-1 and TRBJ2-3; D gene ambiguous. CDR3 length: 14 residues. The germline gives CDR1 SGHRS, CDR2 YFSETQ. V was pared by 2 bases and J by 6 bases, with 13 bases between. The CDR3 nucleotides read TGCGCCAGCAGCTTTACTCCTGATGCGGATACGCAGTATTTT. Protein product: CASSFTPDADTQYF.

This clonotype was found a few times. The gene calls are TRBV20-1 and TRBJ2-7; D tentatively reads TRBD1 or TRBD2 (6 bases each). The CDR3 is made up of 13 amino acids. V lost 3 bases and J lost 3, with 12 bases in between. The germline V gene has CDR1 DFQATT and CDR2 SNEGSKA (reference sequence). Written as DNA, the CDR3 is TGCAGTGCTAGGCGGGACACCAGCTACGAGCAGTACTTC. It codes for CSARRDTSYEQYF.

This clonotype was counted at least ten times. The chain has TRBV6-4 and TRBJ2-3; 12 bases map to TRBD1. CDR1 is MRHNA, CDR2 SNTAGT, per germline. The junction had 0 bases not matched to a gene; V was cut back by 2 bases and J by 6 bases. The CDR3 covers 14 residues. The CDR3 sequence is CASSDGTGGDTQYF. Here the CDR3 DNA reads TGTGCCAGCAGTGACGGGACAGGGGGCGATACGCAGTATTTT.

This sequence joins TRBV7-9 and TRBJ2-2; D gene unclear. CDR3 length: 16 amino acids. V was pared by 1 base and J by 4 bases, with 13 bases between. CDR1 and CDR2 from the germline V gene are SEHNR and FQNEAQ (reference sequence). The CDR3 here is CASSLGVGFFTGELFF. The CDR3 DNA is TGTGCCAGCAGCTTAGGAGTCGGGTTTTTCACCGGGGAGCTGTTTTTT.

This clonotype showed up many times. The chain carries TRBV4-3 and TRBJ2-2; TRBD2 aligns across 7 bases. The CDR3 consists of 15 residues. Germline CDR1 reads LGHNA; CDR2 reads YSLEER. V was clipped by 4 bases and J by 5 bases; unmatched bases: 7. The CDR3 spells CASSPGGGRTGELFF. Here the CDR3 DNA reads TGCGCCAGCAGCCCAGGCGGGGGACGGACCGGGGAGCTGTTTTTT.

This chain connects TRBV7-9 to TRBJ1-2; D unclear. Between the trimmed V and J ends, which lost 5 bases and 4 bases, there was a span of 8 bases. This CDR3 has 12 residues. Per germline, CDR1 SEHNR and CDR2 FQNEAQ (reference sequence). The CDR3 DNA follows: TGTGCCAGCAGCACCCGTTCCTATGGCTACACCTTC. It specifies CASSTRSYGYTF.

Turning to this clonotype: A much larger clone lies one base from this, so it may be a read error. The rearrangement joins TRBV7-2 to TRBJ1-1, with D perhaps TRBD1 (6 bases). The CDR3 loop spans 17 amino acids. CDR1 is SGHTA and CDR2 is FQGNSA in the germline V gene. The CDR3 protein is CASSLVTGRGANAEAFF. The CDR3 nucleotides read TGTGCCAGCAGCTTAGTAACGGGCCGGGGGGCGAACGCTGAAGCTTTCTTT.

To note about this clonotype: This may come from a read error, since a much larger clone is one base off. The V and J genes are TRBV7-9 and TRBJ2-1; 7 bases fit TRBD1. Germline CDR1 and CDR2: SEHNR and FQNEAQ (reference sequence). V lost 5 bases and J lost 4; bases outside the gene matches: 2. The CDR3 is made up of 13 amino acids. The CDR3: CASSQGQYNEQFF. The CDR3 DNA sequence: TGTGCCAGCAGCCAGGGACAGTACAATGAGCAGTTCTTC.

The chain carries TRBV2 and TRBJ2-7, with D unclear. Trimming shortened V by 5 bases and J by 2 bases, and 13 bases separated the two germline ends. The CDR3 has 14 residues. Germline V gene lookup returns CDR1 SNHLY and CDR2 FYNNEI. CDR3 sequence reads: CASSPRRSPYEQYF. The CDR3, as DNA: TGTGCCAGCAGTCCCCGGAGAAGCCCCTACGAGCAGTACTTC. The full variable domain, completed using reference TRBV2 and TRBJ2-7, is EPEVTQTPSHQVTQMGQEVILRCVPISNHLYFYWYRQILGQKVEFLVSFYNNEISEKSEIFDDQFSVERPDGSNFTLKIRSTKLEDSAMYFCASSPRRSPYEQYFGPGTRLTVT.

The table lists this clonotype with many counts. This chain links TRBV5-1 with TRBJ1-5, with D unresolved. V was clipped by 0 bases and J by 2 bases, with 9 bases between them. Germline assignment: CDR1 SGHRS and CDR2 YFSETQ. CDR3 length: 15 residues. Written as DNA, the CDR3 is TGCGCCAGCAGCTTGGTAAGACAAGGCAATCAGCCCCAGCATTTT. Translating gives CASSLVRQGNQPQHF.

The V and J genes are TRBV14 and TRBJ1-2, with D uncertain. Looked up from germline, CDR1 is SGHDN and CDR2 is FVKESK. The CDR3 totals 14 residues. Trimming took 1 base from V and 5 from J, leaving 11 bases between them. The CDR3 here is CASSQGHPGYGYTF. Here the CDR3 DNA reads TGTGCCAGCAGCCAAGGACACCCTGGATATGGCTACACCTTC. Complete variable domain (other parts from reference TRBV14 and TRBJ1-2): EAGVTQFPSHSVIEKGQTVTLRCDPISGHDNLYWYRRVMGKEIKFLLHFVKESKQDESGMPNNRFLAERTGGTYSTLKVQPAELEDSGVYFCASSQGHPGYGYTFGSGTRLTVV.

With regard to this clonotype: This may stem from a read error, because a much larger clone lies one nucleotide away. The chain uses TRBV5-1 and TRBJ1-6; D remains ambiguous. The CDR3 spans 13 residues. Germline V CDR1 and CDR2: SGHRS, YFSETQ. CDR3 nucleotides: TGCGCCAGCAGCTTGGAAGCTGATTCACCCCTCCGCTTT. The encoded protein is CASSLEADSPLRF.

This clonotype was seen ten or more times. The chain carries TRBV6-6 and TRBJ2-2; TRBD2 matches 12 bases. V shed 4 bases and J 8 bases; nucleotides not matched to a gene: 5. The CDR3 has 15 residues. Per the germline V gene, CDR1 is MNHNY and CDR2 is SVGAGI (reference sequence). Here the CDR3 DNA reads TGTGCCAGCAGTTCAGGACTAGCGGGGTCGGGGGAGCTGTTTTTT. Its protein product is CASSSGLAGSGELFF.

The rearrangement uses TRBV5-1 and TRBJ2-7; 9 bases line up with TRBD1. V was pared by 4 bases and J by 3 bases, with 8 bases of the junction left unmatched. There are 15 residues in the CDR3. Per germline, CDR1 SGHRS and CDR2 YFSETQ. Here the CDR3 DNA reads TGCGCCAGCAGCCCCGGACAGGGGTCTTTCTACGAGCAGTACTTC. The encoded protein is CASSPGQGSFYEQYF.